Listed below are T cell receptor beta chains from one sample, sequenced in a study of T cells after yellow fever vaccination. TCRdb re-analysed the 5' RACE reads in MiXCR, keeping a single row per CDR3 protein. The sample yields fewer than 400,000 distinct CDR3 sequences, around 11% seen once. The sample in question was CD4+ T cells sorted from PBMCs, obtained 45 days after the yellow fever booster vaccination. Source of these receptors: a man between 18 and 35 years old who received the YFV17D yellow fever vaccine. CDR3s include the opening cysteine and the closing phenylalanine or tryptophan. The order of the fields is J gene, D gene, clone size, V gene, CDR3 protein, CDR3 DNA. A D gene is named only where the DNA matches it firmly. Rows give clone size only sometimes, using once, few, many, or a class for an expanded clone.

TRBJ2-7,.,.,TRBV4-1,CASSQPPQSYEQYF,TGCGCCAGCAGCCAACCCCCACAGTCCTACGAGCAGTACTTC
TRBJ1-1,.,.,TRBV20-1,CSARVQMNTEAFF,TGCAGTGCTAGAGTCCAGATGAACACTGAAGCTTTCTTT
TRBJ2-1,.,.,TRBV20-1,CSAGQEVYLNEQFF,TGCAGTGCTGGGCAAGAGGTCTATTTGAATGAGCAGTTCTTC
TRBJ2-7,TRBD1,.,TRBV6-2/TRBV6-3,CASATEDRGTEQYF,TGTGCCAGCGCTACAGAAGACAGGGGAACCGAGCAGTACTTC
TRBJ1-1,TRBD1,few,TRBV5-1,CASSRTGQDTEAFF,TGCGCCAGCAGTAGGACAGGGCAGGACACTGAAGCTTTCTTT
TRBJ1-5,TRBD1,few,TRBV7-2,CASSTRGYSNQPQHF,TGTGCCAGCAGCACCAGGGGGTATAGCAATCAGCCCCAGCATTTT
TRBJ2-3,.,.,TRBV29-1,CSVRTDTQYF,TGCAGCGTTAGAACAGATACGCAGTATTTT
TRBJ1-6,.,.,TRBV6-5,CASSYEGASPLHF,TGTGCCAGCAGTTATGAGGGAGCTTCACCCCTCCACTTT
TRBJ2-3,TRBD1,many,TRBV20-1,CSANPLTRGLDTQYF,TGCAGTGCTAACCCCTTAACCAGGGGGCTGGATACGCAGTATTTT
TRBJ2-1,TRBD2,few,TRBV7-3,CASSLWFGGARLEQFF,TGTGCCAGCAGCTTATGGTTCGGGGGGGCCAGGCTCGAGCAGTTCTTC
TRBJ1-2,TRBD1,many,TRBV9,CASSGTTGSYGYTF,TGTGCCAGCAGCGGAACGACAGGGTCTTATGGCTACACCTTC
TRBJ1-5,.,.,TRBV7-8,CASSLAPGGIWSNQPQHF,TGTGCCAGCAGCTTAGCCCCGGGGGGCATTTGGAGCAATCAGCCCCAGCATTTT
TRBJ2-1,.,.,TRBV19,CATRTSPSSYNEQFF,TGTGCCACCCGGACTTCACCCAGCTCCTACAATGAGCAGTTCTTC
TRBJ1-6,TRBD1,once,TRBV7-9,CASSHRDRASPLHF,TGTGCCAGCAGCCACCGGGACAGGGCTTCACCCCTCCACTTT
TRBJ1-1,.,.,TRBV20-1,CSATDRHSTEAFF,TGCAGTGCTACTGATCGACATTCCACTGAAGCTTTCTTT
TRBJ2-1,.,few,TRBV7-3,CASSSRGGGGRLGSYNEQFF,TGTGCCAGCAGCTCGAGGGGGGGAGGTGGCCGGCTAGGCTCCTACAATGAGCAGTTCTTC
TRBJ2-5,.,.,TRBV4-2,CASSEDGIETQYF,TGTGCCAGCAGCGAGGACGGGATAGAGACCCAGTACTTC
TRBJ2-4,TRBD2,few,TRBV5-1,CASSREGRGTDIQYF,TGCGCCAGCAGCCGAGAGGGGCGGGGGACTGACATTCAGTACTTC
TRBJ1-4,.,.,TRBV9,CASSATDEKLFF,TGTGCCAGCAGCGCGACGGATGAAAAACTGTTTTTT
TRBJ2-3,TRBD1,many,TRBV5-1,CASSHSRTGITDTQYF,TGCGCCAGCAGCCACTCAAGGACAGGGATCACAGATACGCAGTATTTT